The 21 T cell receptor beta chains reported below all come from one sample, sequenced in a study of cytomegalovirus exposure and HLA in healthy donors. The PCR had 60 Vbeta and 13 Jbeta primers. TCRdb's table, derived via immunoSEQ multiplex PCR, lists solely in-frame clones and lacks some. The sample shows over 90,000 clones, 55% to 80% of them seen only once. Sequencing was performed on PBMCs. These receptors all stem from a human donor in good health.

V and J are TRBV19 and TRBJ2-1, with TRBD1 as a possible D gene (6 bases). Germline loops: CDR1 LNHDA, CDR2 SQIVND (reference sequence). The CDR3 loop spans 12 amino acids. Between the trimmed V and J ends, which lost 8 bases and 9 bases, there was a span of 14 bases. CDR3 nucleotide sequence: TGTGCCAGTTCAGACAGGACGGGTGAGCAGTTCTTC. It translates to CASSDRTGEQFF.

Of note for this clone: A much larger clone differs from this one at a single base, so this may be a read error. This chain connects TRBV27 to TRBJ2-1, with 16 bases matching TRBD2. V trimming: 6 bases; J trimming: 7 bases; junction bases outside the gene matches: 0. CDR3 length: 14 amino acids. The germline V gene has CDR1 MNHEY and CDR2 SMNVEV (reference sequence). CDR3 sequence (DNA): TGTGCCAGCAGGGGACTAGCGGGAGGGAATGAGCAGTTCTTC. Protein: CASRGLAGGNEQFF.

The chain has TRBV2 and TRBJ2-7; maybe TRBD1 (5 bases). The CDR3 is 13 residues long. Germline values: CDR1 SNHLY, CDR2 FYNNEI. V was shortened by 6 bases and J by 2 bases, with 11 bases between the two germline ends. CDR3 in amino acids: CASSQKGAYEQYF. The CDR3 bases are TGTGCCAGCAGCCAAAAAGGGGCCTACGAGCAGTACTTC.

The table lists this clone with a few counts. This sequence joins TRBV19 and TRBJ2-6, with D perhaps TRBD2 (6 bases). This CDR3 has 15 amino acids. V was shortened by 3 bases and J by 2 bases, with 8 bases between the two germline ends. Per germline, CDR1 LNHDA and CDR2 SQIVND (reference sequence). CDR3 protein: CASSIGGAGANVLTF. In nucleotides, the CDR3 is TGTGCCAGTAGTATCGGAGGGGCTGGGGCCAACGTCCTGACTTTC.

The CDR3 bases are TGCGCCAGCAGCCCAGGCCGCAGACAGGGCCCTACCTACGAGCAGTACTTC. This codes for CASSPGRRQGPTYEQYF. J is TRBJ2-7 and V is TRBV4-1; 7 bases match TRBD1. The CDR3 length is 17 residues. V lost 4 bases and J lost 2; bases outside the gene matches: 14. Germline CDR1 is MGHRA and CDR2 is YSYEKL.

The chain links TRBV14 to TRBJ2-7, with D tentatively TRBD1 (6 bases). Germline CDR1 and CDR2: SGHDN and FVKESK. Trimming cost V 0 bases and J 3 bases, with 12 bases left between them. The CDR3 loop spans 15 amino acids. The CDR3 region is CASSQELRGYYEQYF. The CDR3 region has the DNA TGTGCCAGCAGCCAAGAGCTCAGGGGATACTACGAGCAGTACTTC. Together with reference TRBV14 and TRBJ2-7, the CDR3 gives the full variable domain: EAGVTQFPSHSVIEKGQTVTLRCDPISGHDNLYWYRRVMGKEIKFLLHFVKESKQDESGMPNNRFLAERTGGTYSTLKVQPAELEDSGVYFCASSQELRGYYEQYFGPGTRLTVT.

J is TRBJ1-6 and V is TRBV19, with TRBD1 matching over 8 bases. This CDR3 is 14 amino acids long. V lost 4 bases and J lost 10; bases outside the gene matches: 6. Germline lookup yields CDR1 LNHDA and CDR2 SQIVND (reference sequence). In DNA, the CDR3 is TGTGCCAGTAGTACCGGACAGGGTTCCTCACCCCTCCACTTT. This translates into CASSTGQGSSPLHF.

The chain couples TRBV5-1 to TRBJ2-4, with 9 positions matching TRBD2. CDR3 length equals 15 residues. The V segment lost 4 bases and the J segment 2 bases; nucleotides outside the gene matches: 4. In germline, CDR1 is SGHRS, CDR2 YFSETQ. The CDR3 loop reads CASSLSGGPKNIQYF. The CDR3, as DNA: TGCGCCAGCAGCCTTAGCGGGGGACCCAAAAACATTCAGTACTTC.

This clone has just a few counts. The CDR3, as DNA: TGTGCCTGGAGTAGTAAAAGGGGCTACAATGAGCAGTTCTTC. It yields the protein CAWSSKRGYNEQFF. The chain recombines TRBV30 with TRBJ2-1; tentative D call: TRBD1 (5 bases). V lost 2 bases to trimming and J lost 3 bases, with 11 bases between them. CDR3 length: 14 amino acids. The germline V gene encodes CDR1 GTSNPN and CDR2 SVGIG (reference sequence).

As to this clone: Within the sample, other DNA sequences also encode this same CDR3. The chain has TRBV6-5 and TRBJ1-1; 8 nucleotides align to TRBD1. CDR1 is MNHEY, CDR2 SVGAGI, per germline. The CDR3 loop spans 11 amino acids. V shed 5 bases and J 8 bases; nucleotides not matched to a gene: 1. The CDR3 protein is CASSRQGEAFF. CDR3 in DNA: TGTGCCAGCAGTAGACAGGGGGAAGCTTTCTTT.

Regarding this clone: Other DNA sequences in the sample encode the same CDR3. The V call is TRBV5-1, the J call TRBJ1-1, with 8 bases matching TRBD1. Per the germline V gene, CDR1 is SGHRS and CDR2 is YFSETQ. V dropped 2 bases and J dropped 0; count of bases not matched to a gene: 6. This CDR3 is built from 16 residues. This CDR3 is CASSFTGGGMNTEAFF. In DNA form, the CDR3 reads TGCGCCAGCAGCTTTACAGGGGGAGGTATGAACACTGAAGCTTTCTTT.

This sequence joins TRBV10-2 and TRBJ1-2; the match to TRBD1 covers 7 bases. Germline loops: CDR1 WSHSY, CDR2 SAAADI. This CDR3 region has 16 residues. V shed 6 bases, J shed 3 bases, and the junction held 13 bases outside the gene matches. CDR3 DNA sequence: TGCGCCAGCAGCCTAAACCCGACAGGGTTTGACTATGGCTACACCTTC. Encoded protein: CASSLNPTGFDYGYTF.

The V call is TRBV11-2, the J call TRBJ2-5; 12 bases are a match to TRBD2. Trimming at V came to 4 bases and at J to 1 base, leaving 4 bases not matched to a gene. CDR3 length: 16 amino acids. The germline CDR1 and CDR2 sequences are SGHAT and FQNNGV. In nucleotides, the CDR3 is TGTGCCAGCAGCTCCGGACTAGCGGGACCCCAAGAGACCCAGTACTTC. Translation: CASSSGLAGPQETQYF.

J is TRBJ1-1 and V is TRBV5-4, with TRBD1 matching over 8 bases. Losses at the gene ends were 0 bases for V and 8 bases for J; bases not matched to a gene: 3. The CDR3 is 13 residues long. Germline loops: CDR1 SGHNT, CDR2 YYREEE (reference sequence). The CDR3 region has the DNA TGTGCCAGCAGCTTGGGGGGGACAGGAGAAGCTTTCTTT. Amino acid sequence: CASSLGGTGEAFF.

The chain joins TRBV25-1 to TRBJ2-7; 7 bases agree with TRBD1. The CDR3 totals 14 residues. Germline V lookup: CDR1 MGHDK, CDR2 SYGVNS. V lost 3 bases to trimming and J lost 2 bases; unmatched junction nucleotides: 4. As DNA, the CDR3 is TGTGCCAGCAGTGAGGGACAGCGCCCCTACGAGCAGTACTTC. It yields the protein CASSEGQRPYEQYF.

A note on this clone: The sample contains more than one DNA sequence encoding this CDR3. The chain is built from TRBV6-6 and TRBJ1-1; D not resolved. This CDR3 is 13 amino acids long. V was shortened by 5 bases and J by 7 bases, with 14 bases between the two germline ends. Looked up from germline, CDR1 is MNHNY and CDR2 is SVGAGI (reference sequence). CDR3 DNA: TGTGCCAGCAGTCTATTCGGAGGAGATGAAGCTTTCTTT. It yields the protein CASSLFGGDEAFF.

The V call is TRBV28, the J call TRBJ2-7, with D possibly matching TRBD1 (5 bases). Germline CDR1 is MDHEN and CDR2 is SYDVKM. With 2 bases removed from V and 4 bases from J, the gap between germline ends came to 6 bases. The CDR3 totals 12 residues. CDR3 loop: CASSLRGYEQYF. The CDR3 nucleotides are TGTGCCAGCAGTTTAAGGGGATACGAGCAGTACTTC.

The J gene is TRBJ1-1, the V gene TRBV15, with D possibly TRBD1 on 6 matching bases. V was cut by 0 bases and J by 1 base, with 6 bases left in between. This CDR3 is built from 14 residues. From germline, CDR1 is LNHNV and CDR2 YYDKDF (reference sequence). This chain's CDR3 is CATSRDRGNTEAFF. Here the CDR3 DNA reads TGTGCCACCAGCAGAGACAGGGGGAACACTGAAGCTTTCTTT.

The chain links TRBV9 to TRBJ2-3; 11 bases match TRBD2. Germline V gene data show CDR1 as SGDLS and CDR2 as YYNGEE. Trimming at V came to 2 bases and at J to 3 bases, leaving 5 bases not matched to a gene. The CDR3 length is 16 residues. The CDR3, as DNA: TGTGCCAGCAGCGTCCCGACTAGCGGGGCGACAGATACGCAGTATTTT. It specifies CASSVPTSGATDTQYF.

The V call is TRBV29-1, the J call TRBJ1-3, with D possibly TRBD1 on 6 matching bases. This CDR3 contains 14 residues. Trimming took off 7 bases at V and 2 bases at J, with 15 bases between the two ends. The germline V gene encodes CDR1 SQVTM and CDR2 ANQGSEA. CDR3 nucleotides: TGCAGCGCTCGGGAGGCAGGGGCTGGAAACACCATATATTTT. As protein: CSAREAGAGNTIYF.

The chain uses TRBV5-1 and TRBJ2-3; tentatively, D is TRBD1 (6 bases). CDR1 and CDR2 (germline): SGHRS, YFSETQ. V was pared by 1 base and J by 5 bases, with 14 bases between. CDR3 size: 15 residues. CDR3 sequence reads: CASSLTGQIGDTQYF. The CDR3 DNA follows: TGCGCCAGCAGCTTGACCGGACAGATCGGAGATACGCAGTATTTT.